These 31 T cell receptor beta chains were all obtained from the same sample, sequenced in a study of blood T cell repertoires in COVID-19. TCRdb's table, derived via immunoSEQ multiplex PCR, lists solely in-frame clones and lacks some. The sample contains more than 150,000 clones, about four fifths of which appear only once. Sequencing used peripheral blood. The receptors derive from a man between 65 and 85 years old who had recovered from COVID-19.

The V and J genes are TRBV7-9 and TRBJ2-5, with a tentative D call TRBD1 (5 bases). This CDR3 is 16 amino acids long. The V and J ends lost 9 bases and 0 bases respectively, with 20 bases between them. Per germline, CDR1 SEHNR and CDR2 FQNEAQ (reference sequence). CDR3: CASGPGHGKDQETQYF. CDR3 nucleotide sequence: TGTGCCAGTGGCCCCGGACACGGAAAAGACCAAGAGACCCAGTACTTC. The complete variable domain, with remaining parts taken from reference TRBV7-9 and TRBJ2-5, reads DTGVSQNPRHKITKRGQNVTFRCDPISEHNRLYWYRQTLGQGPEFLTYFQNEAQLEKSRLLSDRFSAERPKGSFSTLEIQRTEQGDSAMYLCASGPGHGKDQETQYFGPGTRLLVL.

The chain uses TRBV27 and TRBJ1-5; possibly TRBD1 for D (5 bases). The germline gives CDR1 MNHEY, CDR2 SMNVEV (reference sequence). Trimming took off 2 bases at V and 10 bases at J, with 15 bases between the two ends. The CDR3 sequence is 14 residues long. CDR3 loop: CASSLKGARGPQHF. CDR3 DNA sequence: TGTGCCAGCAGTTTAAAAGGGGCTAGGGGTCCCCAGCATTTT.

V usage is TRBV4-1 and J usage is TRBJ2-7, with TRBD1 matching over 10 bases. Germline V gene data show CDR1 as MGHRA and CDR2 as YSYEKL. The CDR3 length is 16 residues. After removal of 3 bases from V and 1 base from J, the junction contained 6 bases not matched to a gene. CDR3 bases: TGCGCCAGCAGCCATGACAGGGGGCCGACTTCCTACGAGCAGTACTTC. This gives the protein CASSHDRGPTSYEQYF.

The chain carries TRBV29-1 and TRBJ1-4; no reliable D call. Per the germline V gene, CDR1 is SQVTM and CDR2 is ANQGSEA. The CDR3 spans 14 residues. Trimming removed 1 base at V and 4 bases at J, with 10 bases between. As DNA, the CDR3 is TGCAGCGTTGAAGTGGGCAGCCTTAATGAAAAACTGTTTTTT. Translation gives CSVEVGSLNEKLFF.

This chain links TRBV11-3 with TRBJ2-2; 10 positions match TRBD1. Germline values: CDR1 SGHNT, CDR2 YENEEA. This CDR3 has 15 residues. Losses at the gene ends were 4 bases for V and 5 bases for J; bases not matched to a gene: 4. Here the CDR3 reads CASSSDRGQTGELFF. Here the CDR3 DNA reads TGTGCCAGCAGCTCCGACAGGGGGCAAACCGGGGAGCTGTTTTTT.

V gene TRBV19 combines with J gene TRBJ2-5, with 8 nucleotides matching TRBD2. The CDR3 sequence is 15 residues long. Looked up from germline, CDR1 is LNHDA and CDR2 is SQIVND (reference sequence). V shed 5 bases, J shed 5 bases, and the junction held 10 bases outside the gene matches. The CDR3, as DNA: TGTGCCAGTAGTGCCCGAGCGGGAGTTGGGGAGACCCAGTACTTC. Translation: CASSARAGVGETQYF.

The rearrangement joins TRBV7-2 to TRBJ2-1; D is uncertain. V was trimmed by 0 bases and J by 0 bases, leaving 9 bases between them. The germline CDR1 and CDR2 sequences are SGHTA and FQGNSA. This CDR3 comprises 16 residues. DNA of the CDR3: TGTGCCAGCAGCTTAGCCGGCAGCGTCTCCTACAATGAGCAGTTCTTC. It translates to CASSLAGSVSYNEQFF. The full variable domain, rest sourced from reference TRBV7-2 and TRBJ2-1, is GAGVSQSPSNKVTEKGKDVELRCDPISGHTALYWYRQSLGQGLEFLIYFQGNSAPDKSGLPSDRFSAERTGGSVSTLTIQRTQQEDSAVYLCASSLAGSVSYNEQFFGPGTRLTVL.

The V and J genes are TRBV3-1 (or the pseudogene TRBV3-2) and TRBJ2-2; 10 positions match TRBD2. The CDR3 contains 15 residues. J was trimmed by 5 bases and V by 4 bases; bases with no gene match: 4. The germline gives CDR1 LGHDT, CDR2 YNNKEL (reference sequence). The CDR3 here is CASSPSGRETGELFF. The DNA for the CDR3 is TGTGCCAGCAGCCCCAGCGGGAGGGAAACCGGGGAGCTGTTTTTT.

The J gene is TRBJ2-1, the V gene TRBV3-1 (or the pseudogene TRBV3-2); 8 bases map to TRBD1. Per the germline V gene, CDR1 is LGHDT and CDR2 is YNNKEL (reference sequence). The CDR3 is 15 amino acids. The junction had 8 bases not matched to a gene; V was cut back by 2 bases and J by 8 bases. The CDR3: CASSQTGGRLYEQFF. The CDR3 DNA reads TGTGCCAGCAGCCAAACAGGGGGAAGGTTGTATGAGCAGTTCTTC.

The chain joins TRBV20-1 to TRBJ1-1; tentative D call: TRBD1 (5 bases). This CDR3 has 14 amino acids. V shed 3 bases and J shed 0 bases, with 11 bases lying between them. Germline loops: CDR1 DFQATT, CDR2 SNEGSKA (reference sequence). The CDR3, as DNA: TGCAGTGCTAGTGCAGGGACTTTGAACACTGAAGCTTTCTTT. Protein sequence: CSASAGTLNTEAFF.

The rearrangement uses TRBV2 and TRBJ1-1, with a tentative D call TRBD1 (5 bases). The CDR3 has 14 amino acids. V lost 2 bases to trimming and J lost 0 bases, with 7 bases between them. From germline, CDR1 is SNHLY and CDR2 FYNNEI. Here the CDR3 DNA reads TGTGCCAGCAGTGAATCAGGGATGAACACTGAAGCTTTCTTT. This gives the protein CASSESGMNTEAFF.

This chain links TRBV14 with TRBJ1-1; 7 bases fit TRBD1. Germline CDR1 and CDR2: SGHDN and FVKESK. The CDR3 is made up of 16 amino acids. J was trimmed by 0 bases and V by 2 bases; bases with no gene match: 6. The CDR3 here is CASSQTGAGLNTEAFF. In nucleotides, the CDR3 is TGTGCCAGCAGCCAAACAGGGGCTGGATTGAACACTGAAGCTTTCTTT.

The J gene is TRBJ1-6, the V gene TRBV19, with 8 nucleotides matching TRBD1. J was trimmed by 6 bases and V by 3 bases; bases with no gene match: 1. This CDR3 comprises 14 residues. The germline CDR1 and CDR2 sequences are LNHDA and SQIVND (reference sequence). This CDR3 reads CASSIGQGNSPLHF. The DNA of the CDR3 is TGTGCCAGTAGTATTGGACAGGGTAATTCACCCCTCCACTTT.

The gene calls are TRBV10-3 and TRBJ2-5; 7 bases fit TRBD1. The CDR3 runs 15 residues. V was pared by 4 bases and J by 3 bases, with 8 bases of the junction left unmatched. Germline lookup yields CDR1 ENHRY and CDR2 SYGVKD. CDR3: CAISAWGQTKETQYF. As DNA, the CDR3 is TGTGCCATCAGTGCTTGGGGACAGACCAAAGAGACCCAGTACTTC.

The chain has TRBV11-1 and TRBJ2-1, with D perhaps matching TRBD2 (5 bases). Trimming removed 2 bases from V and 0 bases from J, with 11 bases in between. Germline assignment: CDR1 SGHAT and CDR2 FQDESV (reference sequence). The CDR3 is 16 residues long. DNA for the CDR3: TGTGCCAGCAGCTTAAGCCTAGCTAGCTCCTACAATGAGCAGTTCTTC. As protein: CASSLSLASSYNEQFF.

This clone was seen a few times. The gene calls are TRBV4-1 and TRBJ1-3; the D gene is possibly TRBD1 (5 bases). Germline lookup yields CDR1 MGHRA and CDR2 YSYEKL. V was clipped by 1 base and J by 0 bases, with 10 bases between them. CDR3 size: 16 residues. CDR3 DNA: TGCGCCAGCAGCCAAGGCCACGGGGGCTCTGGAAACACCATATATTTT. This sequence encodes CASSQGHGGSGNTIYF.

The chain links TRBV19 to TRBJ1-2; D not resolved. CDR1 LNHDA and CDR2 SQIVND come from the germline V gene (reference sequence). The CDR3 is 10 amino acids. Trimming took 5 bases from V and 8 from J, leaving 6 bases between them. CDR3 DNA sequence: TGTGCCAGTAGTGGGCTCGGCTACACCTTC. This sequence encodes CASSGLGYTF. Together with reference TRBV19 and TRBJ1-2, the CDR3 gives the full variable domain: DGGITQSPKYLFRKEGQNVTLSCEQNLNHDAMYWYRQDPGQGLRLIYYSQIVNDFQKGDIAEGYSVSREKKESFPLTVTSAQKNPTAFYLCASSGLGYTFGSGTRLTVV.

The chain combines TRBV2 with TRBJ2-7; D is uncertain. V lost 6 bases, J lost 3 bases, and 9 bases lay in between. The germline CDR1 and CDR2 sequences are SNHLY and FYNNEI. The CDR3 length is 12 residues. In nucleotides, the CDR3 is TGTGCCAGCAGATATCTCGGCTACGAGCAGTACTTC. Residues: CASRYLGYEQYF.

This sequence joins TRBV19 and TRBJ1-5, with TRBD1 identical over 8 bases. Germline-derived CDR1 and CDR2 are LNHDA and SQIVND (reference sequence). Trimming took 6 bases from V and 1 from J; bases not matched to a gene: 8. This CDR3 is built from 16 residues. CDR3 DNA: TGTGCCAGTAGGGATGCAGGGGGCTTAAGCAATCAGCCCCAGCATTTT. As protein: CASRDAGGLSNQPQHF.

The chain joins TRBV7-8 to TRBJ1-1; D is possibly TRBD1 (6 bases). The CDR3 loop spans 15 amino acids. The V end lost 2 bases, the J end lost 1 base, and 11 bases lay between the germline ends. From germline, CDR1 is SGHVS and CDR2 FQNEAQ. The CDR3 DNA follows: TGTGCCAGCAGCTTACTCCACAGGGAGAACACTGAAGCTTTCTTT. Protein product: CASSLLHRENTEAFF.

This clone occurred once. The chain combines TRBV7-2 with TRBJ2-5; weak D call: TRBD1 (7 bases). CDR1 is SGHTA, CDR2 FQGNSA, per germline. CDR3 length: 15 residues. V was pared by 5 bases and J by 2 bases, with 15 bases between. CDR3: CASSTSAGQQETQYF. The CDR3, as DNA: TGTGCCAGCAGCACAAGTGCGGGACAGCAAGAGACCCAGTACTTC.

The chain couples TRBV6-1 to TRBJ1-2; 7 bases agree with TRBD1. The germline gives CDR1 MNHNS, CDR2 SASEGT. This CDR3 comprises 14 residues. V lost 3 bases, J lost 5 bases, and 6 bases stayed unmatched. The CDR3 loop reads CASSEDAGGYGYTF. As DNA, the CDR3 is TGTGCCAGCAGTGAGGATGCAGGGGGATATGGCTACACCTTC.

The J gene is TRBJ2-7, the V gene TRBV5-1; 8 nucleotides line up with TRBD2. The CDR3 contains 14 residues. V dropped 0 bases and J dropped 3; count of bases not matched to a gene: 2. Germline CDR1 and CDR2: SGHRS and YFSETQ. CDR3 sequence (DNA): TGCGCCAGCAGCTTGGTTAGCGGGAACTACGAGCAGTACTTC. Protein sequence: CASSLVSGNYEQYF.

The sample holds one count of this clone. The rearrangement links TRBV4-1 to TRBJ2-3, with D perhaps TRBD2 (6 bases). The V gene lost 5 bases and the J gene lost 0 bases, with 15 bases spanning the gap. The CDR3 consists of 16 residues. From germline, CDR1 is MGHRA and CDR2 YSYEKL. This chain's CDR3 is CASSWSGTGSTDTQYF. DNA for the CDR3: TGCGCCAGCAGCTGGTCCGGGACTGGTAGCACAGATACGCAGTATTTT.

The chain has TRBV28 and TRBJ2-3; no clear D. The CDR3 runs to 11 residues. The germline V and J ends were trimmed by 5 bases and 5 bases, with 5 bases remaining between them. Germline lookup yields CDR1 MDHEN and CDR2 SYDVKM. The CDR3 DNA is TGTGCCAGCAGTACAGAAGATACGCAGTATTTT. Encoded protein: CASSTEDTQYF.

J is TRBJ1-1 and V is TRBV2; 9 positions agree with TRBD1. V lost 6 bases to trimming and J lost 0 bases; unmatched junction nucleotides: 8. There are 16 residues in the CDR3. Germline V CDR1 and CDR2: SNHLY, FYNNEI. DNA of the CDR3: TGTGCCAGCAGCGCTCGGGACAGGGCTATGAACACTGAAGCTTTCTTT. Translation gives CASSARDRAMNTEAFF. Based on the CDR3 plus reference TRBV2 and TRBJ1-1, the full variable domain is EPEVTQTPSHQVTQMGQEVILRCVPISNHLYFYWYRQILGQKVEFLVSFYNNEISEKSEIFDDQFSVERPDGSNFTLKIRSTKLEDSAMYFCASSARDRAMNTEAFFGQGTRLTVV.

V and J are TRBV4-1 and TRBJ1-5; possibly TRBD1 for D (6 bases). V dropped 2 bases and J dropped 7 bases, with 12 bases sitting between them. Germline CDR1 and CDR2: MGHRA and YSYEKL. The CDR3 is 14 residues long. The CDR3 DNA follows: TGCGCCAGCAGCCAAACAGGGTTTTGGCAGCCCCAGCATTTT. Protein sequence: CASSQTGFWQPQHF.

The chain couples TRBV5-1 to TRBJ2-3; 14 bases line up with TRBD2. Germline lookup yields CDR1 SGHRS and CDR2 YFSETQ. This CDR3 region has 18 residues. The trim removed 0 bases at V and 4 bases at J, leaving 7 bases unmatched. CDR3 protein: CASSLGGLAGASADTQYF. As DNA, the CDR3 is TGCGCCAGCAGCTTGGGGGGACTAGCGGGAGCCAGTGCAGATACGCAGTATTTT.

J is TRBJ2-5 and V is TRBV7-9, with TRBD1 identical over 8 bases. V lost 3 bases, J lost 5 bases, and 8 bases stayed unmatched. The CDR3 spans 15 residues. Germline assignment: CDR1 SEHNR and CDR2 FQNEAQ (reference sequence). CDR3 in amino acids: CASSLGPGGGETQYF. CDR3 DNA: TGTGCCAGCAGCTTGGGGCCAGGGGGCGGGGAGACCCAGTACTTC.

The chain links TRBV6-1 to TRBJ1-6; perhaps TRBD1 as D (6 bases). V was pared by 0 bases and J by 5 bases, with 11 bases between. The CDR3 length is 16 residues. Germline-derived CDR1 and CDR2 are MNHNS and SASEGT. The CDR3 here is CASSEAGTFDNSPLHF. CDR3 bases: TGTGCCAGCAGTGAAGCAGGGACATTTGATAATTCACCCCTCCACTTT.

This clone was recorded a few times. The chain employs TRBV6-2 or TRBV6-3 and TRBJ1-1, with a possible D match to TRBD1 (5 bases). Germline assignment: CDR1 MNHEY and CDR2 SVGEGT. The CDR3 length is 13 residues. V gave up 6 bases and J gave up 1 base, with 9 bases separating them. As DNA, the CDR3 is TGTGCCAGCAGCAAGACAGAGAACACTGAAGCTTTCTTT. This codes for CASSKTENTEAFF.